Each of the 27 T cell receptor beta chains below was sequenced from the same sample in a study of T-cell reconstitution after alpha-beta-depleted transplantation in children. Preparation of the TCRbeta library was carried out with unique molecular identifiers. TCRdb reprocessed the PCR reads via MiXCR and lists one record per CDR3 protein. The table records some 110,000 distinct CDR3 sequences, about a tenth of them present only once. The sequenced sample was PBMCs, obtained before TCRalphabeta/CD19-depleted stem cell transplant. Receptor source: a boy aged 2 to 10 with acute lymphoblastic leukemia, due to receive a stem cell transplant.

The chain joins TRBV21-1 to TRBJ2-1; TRBD1 was called by the table and not checked on the DNA. TRBV21-1 is annotated as a pseudogene. CDR3 length: 15 amino acids. The CDR3 spells CASSTARDSGDEQFF. As DNA, the CDR3 is TGTGCCAGCAGCACCGCCCGGGACAGTGGGGATGAGCAGTTCTTC.

This clonotype has ten or more counts. The chain couples TRBV5-1 to TRBJ2-3; 11 bases match TRBD2. V shed 8 bases and J 4 bases; nucleotides not matched to a gene: 3. Germline values: CDR1 SGHRS, CDR2 YFSETQ. This CDR3 has 13 residues. DNA for the CDR3: TGCGCCAGTACTAGCGGGAGTTCAGATACGCAGTATTTT. Protein: CASTSGSSDTQYF.

The rearrangement uses TRBV7-8 and TRBJ1-3, with D possibly being TRBD1 (5 bases). Germline CDR1 is SGHVS and CDR2 is FQNEAQ. The germline V and J ends were trimmed by 0 bases and 0 bases, with 9 bases remaining between them. The CDR3 is 16 residues long. The CDR3 loop reads CASSLASGSSGNTIYF. The CDR3, as DNA: TGTGCCAGCAGCTTAGCGTCAGGGAGCTCTGGAAACACCATATATTTT.

This clonotype has at least ten counts. The CDR3: CSARDPQQGKDTQYF. In DNA, the CDR3 is TGCAGTGCTAGAGATCCCCAACAGGGGAAAGATACGCAGTATTTT. This sequence joins TRBV20-1 and TRBJ2-3, with TRBD1 matching 7 bases. Per the germline V gene, CDR1 is DFQATT and CDR2 is SNEGSKA (reference sequence). With 0 bases clipped from V and 5 bases from J, the junction kept 8 bases outside the gene matches. The CDR3 consists of 15 residues.

This clonotype has only a few counts. The rearrangement links TRBV11-2 to TRBJ1-3; D is unresolved. This CDR3 is 14 amino acids long. The V gene's germline CDR1 is SGHAT and CDR2 FQNNGV. The ends were cut back, 9 bases at V and 2 bases at J, with 14 bases in the middle. In DNA, the CDR3 is TGTGCCAGTCACCAAAGAGGGACTGGAAACACCATATATTTT. Residues: CASHQRGTGNTIYF.

This clonotype was picked up a small number of times. This rearrangement joins TRBV28 to TRBJ2-2, with 7 bases lining up with TRBD1. The ends lost 2 bases at V and 4 bases at J; junction bases unmatched: 1. This CDR3 spans 14 amino acids. Germline CDR1 reads MDHEN; CDR2 reads SYDVKM. In DNA, the CDR3 is TGTGCCAGCAGTTTAGGGACAGCCACCGGGGAGCTGTTTTTT. This codes for CASSLGTATGELFF.

The V gene is TRBV7-8, the J gene TRBJ2-7, with a tentative D call TRBD1 (8 bases). The CDR3 runs 16 residues. Looked up from germline, CDR1 is SGHVS and CDR2 is FQNEAQ. V was cut by 5 bases and J by 5 bases, with 22 bases left in between. Here the CDR3 DNA reads TGTGCCAGCAGCCCGAAGCGGGACAGGAGGTTCCACGAGCAGTACTTC. This translates into CASSPKRDRRFHEQYF.

This clonotype has more than one count but fewer than ten. V is TRBV7-2 and J is TRBJ2-5; TRBD2 matches 8 bases. This CDR3 region has 14 residues. The trim removed 7 bases at V and 2 bases at J, leaving 6 bases unmatched. Germline V CDR1 and CDR2: SGHTA, FQGNSA. CDR3 loop: CASTHSGTQETQYF. DNA of the CDR3: TGTGCCAGCACCCATAGCGGGACACAAGAGACCCAGTACTTC.

V is TRBV5-1 and J is TRBJ2-2; D is unresolved. Germline CDR1 reads SGHRS; CDR2 reads YFSETQ. This CDR3 is built from 15 residues. The V end lost 0 bases, the J end lost 4 bases, and 10 bases lay between the germline ends. The CDR3 spells CASSLEGGITGELFF. As DNA, the CDR3 is TGCGCCAGCAGCTTGGAGGGCGGTATCACCGGGGAGCTGTTTTTT.

This clonotype was detected a few times. The genes are TRBV20-1 and TRBJ2-1; 11 nucleotides agree with TRBD2. CDR1 DFQATT and CDR2 SNEGSKA come from the germline V gene (reference sequence). Trimming at V came to 5 bases and at J to 7 bases, leaving 13 bases not matched to a gene. The length of the CDR3 is 16 residues. The CDR3 DNA reads TGCAGTGCTCCCTTGCTAGCGGGGGGAGAGGGGAATGAGCAGTTCTTC. Protein: CSAPLLAGGEGNEQFF.

In its sample, this clonotype was seen a few times. V is TRBV19 and J is TRBJ2-1; D is perhaps TRBD2 (6 bases). The CDR3 runs to 17 residues. Per the germline V gene, CDR1 is LNHDA and CDR2 is SQIVND (reference sequence). Deletions cut 0 bases from V and 0 bases from J, with 12 bases between. The CDR3 nucleotides are TGTGCCAGTAGTATAGAGGGGGGACCAAGCTCCTACAATGAGCAGTTCTTC. It is translated as CASSIEGGPSSYNEQFF.

This sequence joins TRBV5-1 and TRBJ2-6; possible D gene TRBD2, 5 bases. The CDR3 has 20 amino acids. Trimming left V 0 bases short and J 0 bases short, with 19 bases between. Germline assignment: CDR1 SGHRS and CDR2 YFSETQ. The CDR3 region has the DNA TGCGCCAGCAGCTTGGTTGGGTTTGGAGGCAGCTTCTCTGGGGCCAACGTCCTGACTTTC. Translation: CASSLVGFGGSFSGANVLTF. Looking up the rest from reference TRBV5-1 and TRBJ2-6 gives the full variable domain: KAGVTQTPRYLIKTRGQQVTLSCSPISGHRSVSWYQQTPGQGLQFLFEYFSETQRNKGNFPGRFSGRQFSNSRSEMNVSTLELGDSALYLCASSLVGFGGSFSGANVLTFGAGSRLTVL.

This clonotype has a handful of counts. V is TRBV5-8 and J is TRBJ1-5, with D unclear. This CDR3 is 13 amino acids long. CDR1 is SGHTS and CDR2 is YDEGEE in the germline V gene. V was clipped by 2 bases and J by 3 bases, with 6 bases between them. DNA of the CDR3: TGTGCCAGCAGCTTCGACATCAATCAGCCCCAGCATTTT. It is translated as CASSFDINQPQHF.

The V gene is TRBV20-1, the J gene TRBJ2-2; 10 nucleotides agree with TRBD1. The CDR3 is 16 amino acids. Germline V gene lookup returns CDR1 DFQATT and CDR2 SNEGSKA (reference sequence). The V and J ends lost 0 bases and 5 bases, in that order; junction bases with no gene match: 6. CDR3 DNA: TGCAGTGCTAGAGACGACGGGACAGGGGATACCGGGGAGCTGTTTTTT. Translated, it gives CSARDDGTGDTGELFF.

This clonotype was observed many times. This rearrangement joins TRBV7-2 to TRBJ2-7, with 8 bases aligning to TRBD2. The CDR3 spans 16 residues. Germline V gene lookup returns CDR1 SGHTA and CDR2 FQGNSA. Trimming took 0 bases from V and 4 from J; bases not matched to a gene: 8. The CDR3 nucleotides are TGTGCCAGCAGCTTAGCCGCCGGGACTAGAGGGTACGAGCAGTACTTC. Protein sequence: CASSLAAGTRGYEQYF.

The V call is TRBV6-1, the J call TRBJ2-3; D gene uncertain. CDR3 length: 13 residues. Trimming removed 1 base from V and 2 bases from J, with 4 bases in between. Germline V CDR1 and CDR2: MNHNS, SASEGT. CDR3 loop: CASSEVYTDTQYF. Written as DNA, the CDR3 is TGTGCCAGCAGTGAAGTCTACACAGATACGCAGTATTTT.

The chain carries TRBV19 and TRBJ1-1; no clear D gene. The CDR3 is 13 amino acids. The V and J ends lost 10 bases and 1 base respectively, with 13 bases between them. Germline lookup yields CDR1 LNHDA and CDR2 SQIVND (reference sequence). The CDR3: CATTLGWNTEAFF. CDR3 DNA sequence: TGTGCCACCACACTGGGATGGAACACTGAAGCTTTCTTT.

Ten or more counts support this clonotype. The chain couples TRBV19 to TRBJ2-7, with D hard to call. The CDR3 loop spans 14 amino acids. The V gene's germline CDR1 is LNHDA and CDR2 SQIVND (reference sequence). With 6 bases removed from V and 2 bases from J, the gap between germline ends came to 14 bases. CDR3 DNA sequence: TGTGCCAGTAGCCGTCGGGCAGCAACCTACGAGCAGTACTTC. This encodes CASSRRAATYEQYF.

This clonotype was counted a few times. The J gene is TRBJ1-1, the V gene TRBV20-1; possible D gene TRBD1, 6 bases. The CDR3 has 15 residues. Looked up from germline, CDR1 is DFQATT and CDR2 is SNEGSKA (reference sequence). V was clipped by 4 bases and J by 1 base, with 16 bases between them. The CDR3 loop reads CSAIKPGQRNTEAFF. CDR3 bases: TGCAGTGCTATAAAACCGGGACAAAGGAACACTGAAGCTTTCTTT.

This clonotype was counted a few times. The rearrangement links TRBV3-1 to TRBJ2-2; 8 bases fit TRBD1. The length of the CDR3 is 14 residues. The J segment lost 9 bases and the V segment lost 4 bases, leaving 7 bases of the junction unmatched. In germline, CDR1 is LGHDT, CDR2 YNNKEL (reference sequence). CDR3 loop: CASSPDRDRRELFF. The CDR3 bases are TGTGCCAGCAGCCCGGACAGGGACAGAAGGGAGCTGTTTTTT.

The chain carries TRBV14 and TRBJ2-7, with a weak D call TRBD1 (6 bases). The CDR3 loop spans 13 amino acids. Per the germline V gene, CDR1 is SGHDN and CDR2 is FVKESK. Deletions cut 2 bases from V and 3 bases from J, with 8 bases between. The CDR3 DNA sequence: TGTGCCAGCAGCCAAAACAGGGTCTACGAGCAGTACTTC. Amino acid sequence: CASSQNRVYEQYF.

The chain combines TRBV7-9 with TRBJ2-5, with 7 bases identical to TRBD2. This CDR3 is built from 13 residues. Germline CDR1 and CDR2: SEHNR and FQNEAQ (reference sequence). Trimming at V came to 5 bases and at J to 2 bases, leaving 2 bases not matched to a gene. This chain's CDR3 is CASSPAGQETQYF. For the CDR3, the DNA is TGTGCCAGCAGCCCAGCGGGACAAGAGACCCAGTACTTC. Filled out from reference TRBV7-9 and TRBJ2-5, the complete variable domain reads DTGVSQNPRHKITKRGQNVTFRCDPISEHNRLYWYRQTLGQGPEFLTYFQNEAQLEKSRLLSDRFSAERPKGSFSTLEIQRTEQGDSAMYLCASSPAGQETQYFGPGTRLLVL.

This clonotype was counted between two and nine times. The V gene is TRBV6-5, the J gene TRBJ1-1, with 11 bases that match TRBD1. This CDR3 contains 16 residues. The J segment lost 3 bases and the V segment lost 4 bases, leaving 7 bases of the junction unmatched. Germline values: CDR1 MNHEY, CDR2 SVGAGI. The DNA for the CDR3 is TGTGCCAGCAGTTCCCTTCCGGGACAGGGGGACACTGAAGCTTTCTTT. Its protein product is CASSSLPGQGDTEAFF.

The sample holds many counts of this clonotype. The J gene is TRBJ2-3, the V gene TRBV7-6, with D possibly matching TRBD2 (5 bases). CDR1 and CDR2 (germline): SGHVS, FNYEAQ. CDR3 length: 15 residues. Trimming pared 1 base from V and 2 bases from J, leaving 10 bases between. DNA for the CDR3: TGTGCCAGCAGCTTAGATGGGAGTCCCACAGATACGCAGTATTTT. This codes for CASSLDGSPTDTQYF.

This clonotype was detected a few times. The J gene is TRBJ2-7, the V gene TRBV27; a possible D gene is TRBD1 (6 bases). The CDR3 runs to 14 residues. Trimming removed 2 bases from V and 4 bases from J, with 12 bases in between. Germline CDR1 MNHEY, CDR2 SMNVEV (reference sequence). As DNA, the CDR3 is TGTGCCAGCAGTTTAAGGGGGAGTGTTTACGAGCAGTACTTC. Encoded protein: CASSLRGSVYEQYF.

The chain is built from TRBV6-5 and TRBJ1-4; D is perhaps TRBD1 (6 bases). V lost 4 bases to trimming and J lost 7 bases, with 13 bases between them. The germline gives CDR1 MNHEY, CDR2 SVGAGI. The CDR3 length is 14 residues. The CDR3 loop reads CASSSRGFGEKLFF. CDR3 sequence (DNA): TGTGCCAGCAGTTCCAGGGGATTTGGTGAAAAACTGTTTTTT.

This clonotype showed up just a few times. V and J are TRBV2 and TRBJ1-1; a weak D match, TRBD1 (6 bases). Germline lookup yields CDR1 SNHLY and CDR2 FYNNEI. Trimming removed 7 bases at V and 5 bases at J, with 17 bases between. The CDR3 runs 14 residues. The CDR3 region is CASTLGQGKTEAFF. For the CDR3, the DNA is TGTGCCAGCACCCTTGGGCAGGGGAAAACTGAAGCTTTCTTT.